What follows are 28 T cell receptor beta chains derived from one specimen sequenced in a study of blood T cell repertoires in COVID-19. Here immunoSEQ multiplex PCR was the method, and the copy in TCRdb shows in-frame clones only, minus some. The sample includes 210,000 or so clones, about 91% of them seen just once. Sample: peripheral blood. Receptor source: a man aged 18 to 29 with active or convalescent COVID-19.

The rearrangement links TRBV6-5 to TRBJ2-7, with 8 nucleotides matching TRBD1. Germline CDR1 and CDR2: MNHEY and SVGAGI. The CDR3 spans 14 residues. V shed 6 bases and J 3 bases; nucleotides not matched to a gene: 7. The CDR3 region is CASSLSGQGYEQYF. CDR3 DNA sequence: TGTGCCAGCAGCCTCTCTGGACAGGGCTACGAGCAGTACTTC.

In this sample, this clone turned up a few times. The V and J genes are TRBV7-9 and TRBJ2-7; 9 nucleotides match TRBD1. The V and J ends lost 5 bases and 1 base, in that order; junction bases with no gene match: 9. The germline gives CDR1 SEHNR, CDR2 FQNEAQ (reference sequence). The CDR3 length is 16 residues. The CDR3 DNA sequence: TGTGCCAGCAGCCCCCGGGACAGGGCATTATCCTACGAGCAGTACTTC. It specifies CASSPRDRALSYEQYF.

The chain couples TRBV15 to TRBJ2-1; possibly TRBD1 for D (5 bases). In germline, CDR1 is LNHNV, CDR2 YYDKDF (reference sequence). The length of the CDR3 is 16 residues. V was cut by 1 base and J by 12 bases, with 22 bases left in between. DNA of the CDR3: TGTGCCACCAGCAGAGGGGGCGCAGTCAGGGCAAGTGTGCAGTTCTTC. As protein: CATSRGGAVRASVQFF. The whole variable domain, remainder taken from reference TRBV15 and TRBJ2-1, is DAMVIQNPRYQVTQFGKPVTLSCSQTLNHNVMYWYQQKSSQAPKLLFHYYDKDFNNEADTPDNFQSRRPNTSFCFLDIRSPGLGDTAMYLCATSRGGAVRASVQFFGPGTRLTVL.

The chain is built from TRBV30 and TRBJ2-2, with D perhaps matching TRBD1 (5 bases). The germline CDR1 and CDR2 sequences are GTSNPN and SVGIG (reference sequence). Trimming cost V 4 bases and J 0 bases, with 6 bases left between them. CDR3 size: 13 residues. The CDR3 here is CAWTGSNTGELFF. CDR3 DNA: TGTGCCTGGACAGGGTCGAACACCGGGGAGCTGTTTTTT.

The gene calls are TRBV29-1 and TRBJ2-3; 8 bases are shared with TRBD2. The CDR3 runs 14 residues. CDR1 and CDR2 from the germline V gene are SQVTM and ANQGSEA. The trim removed 7 bases at V and 5 bases at J, leaving 11 bases unmatched. The CDR3 protein is CSALRGGSEDTQYF. CDR3 coding DNA: TGCAGCGCCCTTCGGGGGGGGTCAGAAGATACGCAGTATTTT.

The V gene is TRBV28, the J gene TRBJ1-2, with D possibly matching TRBD1 (5 bases). CDR1 is MDHEN and CDR2 is SYDVKM in the germline V gene. The ends were cut back, 6 bases at V and 4 bases at J, with 15 bases in the middle. The CDR3 length is 14 residues. The CDR3, as DNA: TGTGCCAGCAGAGGGGAGGCTCCGGGCTATGGCTACACCTTC. Translation gives CASRGEAPGYGYTF.

The J gene is TRBJ2-5, the V gene TRBV30; TRBD1 agrees at 8 bases. Germline-derived CDR1 and CDR2 are GTSNPN and SVGIG (reference sequence). The CDR3 runs to 15 residues. Unmatched junction bases numbered 12, after V lost 5 bases and J lost 4 bases. This CDR3 is CAWDKTGGRGETQYF. CDR3 DNA sequence: TGTGCCTGGGATAAAACAGGGGGGCGTGGAGAGACCCAGTACTTC.

To note about this clone: The junction does not match germline at one end; this may be a read error. The rearrangement uses TRBV7-7 and TRBJ2-1; 10 nucleotides align to TRBD2. Per the germline V gene, CDR1 is SSHAT and CDR2 is FNYEAQ (reference sequence). The CDR3 loop spans 15 amino acids. DNA of the CDR3: TGTGCTAGCAGCTTAGCGTCTAGCGGGAGTAATGAGCAGTTCTTC. Translated, it gives CASSLASSGSNEQFF. Together with reference TRBV7-7 and TRBJ2-1, the CDR3 gives the full variable domain: GAGVSQSPRYKVTKRGQDVTLRCDPISSHATLYWYQQALGQGPEFLTYFNYEAQPDKSGLPSDRFSAERPEGSISTLTIQRTEQRDSAMYRCASSLASSGSNEQFFGPGTRLTVL.

This chain joins TRBV16 and TRBJ1-5; TRBD1 is a possible D gene (5 bases). Trimming stripped 0 bases from V and 2 bases from J, with 5 bases between. Germline V CDR1 and CDR2: KGHSY, FQNENV. CDR3 size: 14 residues. The CDR3 DNA is TGTGCCAGCAGCCAATCCAGGGGCAATCAGCCCCAGCATTTT. Encoded protein: CASSQSRGNQPQHF.

The chain couples TRBV24-1 to TRBJ2-2; D is possibly TRBD2 (5 bases). V was pared by 4 bases and J by 6 bases, with 8 bases between. CDR1 is KGHDR and CDR2 is SFDVKD in the germline V gene. CDR3 size: 13 residues. The CDR3 is CATSELEAGELFF. The CDR3 coding sequence is TGTGCCACCAGTGAGCTGGAGGCCGGGGAGCTGTTTTTT.

The chain links TRBV5-6 to TRBJ2-2; the D gene is possibly TRBD2 (6 bases). V lost 0 bases, J lost 3 bases, and 9 bases lay in between. CDR1 and CDR2 (germline): SGHDT, YYEEEE. The length of the CDR3 is 15 residues. Here the CDR3 DNA reads TGTGCCAGCAGCTTGGGCCGGGACTACACCGGGGAGCTGTTTTTT. Its translation: CASSLGRDYTGELFF.

The genes are TRBV19 and TRBJ2-7, with TRBD2 matching over 7 bases. Germline assignment: CDR1 LNHDA and CDR2 SQIVND (reference sequence). The CDR3 loop spans 15 amino acids. V was clipped by 3 bases and J by 0 bases; unmatched bases: 5. Here the CDR3 DNA reads TGTGCCAGTAGTATGGGAGGGGCGGTCTCCTACGAGCAGTACTTC. Protein: CASSMGGAVSYEQYF.

The genes are TRBV18 and TRBJ1-5; D is uncertain. Trimming stripped 3 bases from V and 4 bases from J, with 10 bases between. Germline V gives CDR1 KGHSH, CDR2 LQKENI. The CDR3 has 14 amino acids. CDR3 in amino acids: CASSPLAENQPQHF. The CDR3 DNA reads TGTGCCAGCTCACCCTTGGCGGAGAATCAGCCCCAGCATTTT.

The gene calls are TRBV6-5 and TRBJ2-1; 7 bases are shared with TRBD2. The germline V gene encodes CDR1 MNHEY and CDR2 SVGAGI. V lost 6 bases, J lost 0 bases, and 5 bases stayed unmatched. CDR3 length equals 15 residues. CDR3 bases: TGTGCCAGCAGGCTAGCGGTGAGCTCCTACAATGAGCAGTTCTTC. It specifies CASRLAVSSYNEQFF.

The rearrangement uses TRBV10-3 and TRBJ1-5; D unresolved. Deletions cut 4 bases from V and 5 bases from J, with 9 bases between. This CDR3 is 13 amino acids long. CDR1 ENHRY and CDR2 SYGVKD come from the germline V gene. The CDR3 loop is CAISGSSDQPQHF. CDR3 nucleotide sequence: TGTGCCATCAGTGGGAGCAGTGATCAGCCCCAGCATTTT.

The rearrangement uses TRBV19 and TRBJ1-1; the match to TRBD1 covers 10 bases. This CDR3 contains 15 residues. The V segment lost 6 bases and the J segment 0 bases; nucleotides outside the gene matches: 4. Germline V gene data show CDR1 as LNHDA and CDR2 as SQIVND (reference sequence). This CDR3 is CASSMDRGLNTEAFF. For the CDR3, the DNA is TGTGCCAGTAGCATGGACAGGGGGTTGAACACTGAAGCTTTCTTT.

V gene TRBV29-1 combines with J gene TRBJ1-3; D is possibly TRBD1 (6 bases). The germline V and J ends were trimmed by 6 bases and 0 bases, with 12 bases remaining between them. The CDR3 sequence is 14 residues long. Germline CDR1 is SQVTM and CDR2 is ANQGSEA. The DNA of the CDR3 is TGCAGCGTCATACAGGGTAGCTCTGGAAACACCATATATTTT. Encoded protein: CSVIQGSSGNTIYF. Using reference TRBV29-1 and TRBJ1-3 for the parts outside the CDR3, the full variable domain is SAVISQKPSRDICQRGTSLTIQCQVDSQVTMMFWYRQQPGQSLTLIATANQGSEATYESGFVIDKFPISRPNLTFSTLTVSNMSPEDSSIYLCSVIQGSSGNTIYFGEGSWLTVV.

V and J are TRBV7-9 and TRBJ2-7; 7 bases agree with TRBD2. In germline, CDR1 is SEHNR, CDR2 FQNEAQ (reference sequence). Trimming took 1 base from V and 6 from J; bases not matched to a gene: 9. This CDR3 contains 15 residues. The CDR3 region has the DNA TGTGCCAGCAGCTTAGATTCTGCGGGAGCATCCGAGCAGTACTTC. It encodes CASSLDSAGASEQYF.

The CDR3 coding sequence is TGTGCCAGCAGCATGGACAGTAACACTGAAGCTTTCTTT. Encoded protein: CASSMDSNTEAFF. The chain employs TRBV6-4 and TRBJ1-1; a weak D match, TRBD1 (6 bases). Germline V gene data show CDR1 as MRHNA and CDR2 as SNTAGT. Trimming pared 6 bases from V and 2 bases from J, leaving 10 bases between. CDR3 length: 13 amino acids.

This rearrangement joins TRBV6-6 to TRBJ2-5; 8 bases fit TRBD1. Trimming at V came to 4 bases and at J to 1 base, leaving 8 bases not matched to a gene. Germline CDR1 MNHNY, CDR2 SVGAGI (reference sequence). The CDR3 length is 16 residues. The CDR3 loop is CASSWLFGQGQETQYF. CDR3 nucleotide sequence: TGTGCCAGCAGTTGGTTGTTTGGACAGGGCCAAGAGACCCAGTACTTC.

The genes are TRBV29-1 and TRBJ2-4; 8 positions agree with TRBD1. The germline V gene encodes CDR1 SQVTM and CDR2 ANQGSEA. V lost 7 bases and J lost 8; bases outside the gene matches: 13. The length of the CDR3 is 14 residues. The CDR3, as DNA: TGCAGCGCTGAGGACAGGGAAAGGGCGGACATTCAGTACTTC. Amino acid sequence: CSAEDRERADIQYF.

The chain employs TRBV7-8 and TRBJ2-7, with 8 bases matching TRBD1. Germline assignment: CDR1 SGHVS and CDR2 FQNEAQ. The CDR3 is 15 amino acids. V lost 6 bases and J lost 4; bases outside the gene matches: 11. CDR3 DNA: TGTGCCAGCAGATACAATTCGGACAGGGTTTACGAGCAGTACTTC. Its protein product is CASRYNSDRVYEQYF.

The chain couples TRBV7-2 to TRBJ2-3, with a weak D call TRBD2 (6 bases). In germline, CDR1 is SGHTA, CDR2 FQGNSA. There are 14 residues in the CDR3. Trimming stripped 5 bases from V and 2 bases from J, with 11 bases between. This CDR3 is CASSVAGPTDTQYF. The CDR3 DNA reads as TGTGCCAGCAGCGTTGCGGGGCCCACAGATACGCAGTATTTT.

The chain couples TRBV5-1 to TRBJ2-5, with TRBD2 identical over 9 bases. Per the germline V gene, CDR1 is SGHRS and CDR2 is YFSETQ. V shed 3 bases and J 2 bases; nucleotides not matched to a gene: 5. The CDR3 consists of 15 residues. The CDR3 DNA reads TGCGCCAGCAGCTCATTCCTAGCGGGGCAAGAGACCCAGTACTTC. Translation: CASSSFLAGQETQYF.

The rearrangement joins TRBV19 to TRBJ2-7; D uncertain. This CDR3 is 14 amino acids long. Germline V gene sequence: CDR1 LNHDA, CDR2 SQIVND (reference sequence). The V end was cut by 1 base, the J end by 3 bases, with 10 bases between. The CDR3, as DNA: TGTGCCAGTAGTATAGTGAGTTCAGGCTACGAGCAGTACTTC. Translating it yields CASSIVSSGYEQYF.

This clone was seen only once. The rearrangement uses TRBV7-8 and TRBJ1-5; possible D gene TRBD1, 6 bases. Per germline, CDR1 SGHVS and CDR2 FQNEAQ. Trimming took 1 base from V and 11 from J, leaving 9 bases between them. The CDR3 spans 12 residues. The chain's CDR3 is CASSLVAGAQHF. CDR3 nucleotides: TGTGCCAGCAGCTTAGTGGCAGGGGCCCAGCATTTT.

The rearrangement links TRBV28 to TRBJ1-5; D possibly corresponds to TRBD1 (6 bases). Trimming pared 6 bases from V and 1 base from J, leaving 10 bases between. From germline, CDR1 is MDHEN and CDR2 SYDVKM. This CDR3 comprises 14 residues. Here the CDR3 reads CASRLDRSNQPQHF. The CDR3 coding sequence is TGTGCCAGCAGATTGGACAGAAGCAATCAGCCCCAGCATTTT. Variable domain in full (rest from reference TRBV28 and TRBJ1-5): DVKVTQSSRYLVKRTGEKVFLECVQDMDHENMFWYRQDPGLGLRLIYFSYDVKMKEKGDIPEGYSVSREKKERFSLILESASTNQTSMYLCASRLDRSNQPQHFGDGTRLSIL.

This clone occurred once. The chain uses TRBV7-9 and TRBJ2-1; D perhaps matches TRBD2 (5 bases). The CDR3 is made up of 13 amino acids. The germline V and J ends were trimmed by 2 bases and 5 bases, with 7 bases remaining between them. From germline, CDR1 is SEHNR and CDR2 FQNEAQ (reference sequence). This CDR3 reads CASSLLANNEQFF. CDR3 DNA: TGTGCCAGCAGCTTACTAGCCAACAATGAGCAGTTCTTC.